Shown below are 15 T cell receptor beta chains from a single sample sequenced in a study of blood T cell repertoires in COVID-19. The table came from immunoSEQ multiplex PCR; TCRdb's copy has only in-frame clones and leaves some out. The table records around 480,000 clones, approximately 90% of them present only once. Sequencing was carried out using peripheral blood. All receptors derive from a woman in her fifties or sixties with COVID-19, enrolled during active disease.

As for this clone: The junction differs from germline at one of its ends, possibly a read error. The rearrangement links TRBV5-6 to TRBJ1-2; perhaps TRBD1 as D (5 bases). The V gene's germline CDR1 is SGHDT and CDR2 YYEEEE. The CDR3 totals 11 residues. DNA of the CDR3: TGTGCCAGCAGCTTCCGTGACAGCCCACTCTTC. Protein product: CASSFRDSPLF.

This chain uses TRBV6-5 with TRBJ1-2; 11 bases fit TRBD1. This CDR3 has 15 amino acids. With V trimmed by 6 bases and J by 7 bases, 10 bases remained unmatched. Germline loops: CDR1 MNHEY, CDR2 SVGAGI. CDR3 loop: CASSSGTGGLGGYTF. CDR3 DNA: TGTGCCAGCAGCTCCGGGACAGGGGGTTTGGGTGGCTACACCTTC.

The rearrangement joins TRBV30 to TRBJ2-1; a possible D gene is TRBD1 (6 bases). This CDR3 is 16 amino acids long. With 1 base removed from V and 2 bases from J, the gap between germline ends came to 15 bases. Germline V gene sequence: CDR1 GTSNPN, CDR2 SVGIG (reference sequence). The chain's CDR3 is CAWSDWGQGAYNEQFF. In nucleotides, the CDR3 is TGTGCCTGGAGTGATTGGGGGCAGGGAGCCTACAATGAGCAGTTCTTC.

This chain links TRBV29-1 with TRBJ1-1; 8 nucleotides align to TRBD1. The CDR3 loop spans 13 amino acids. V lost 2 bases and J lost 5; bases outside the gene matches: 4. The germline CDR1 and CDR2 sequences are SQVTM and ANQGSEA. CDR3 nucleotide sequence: TGCAGCGTTGAACAGGGGGCAGGGACTGAAGCTTTCTTT. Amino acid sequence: CSVEQGAGTEAFF.

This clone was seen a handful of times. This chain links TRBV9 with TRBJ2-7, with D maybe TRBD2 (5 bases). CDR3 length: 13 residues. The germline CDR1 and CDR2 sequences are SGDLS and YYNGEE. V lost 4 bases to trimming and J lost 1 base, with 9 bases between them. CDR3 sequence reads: CASSTGLSYEQYF. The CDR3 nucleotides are TGTGCCAGCAGCACTGGACTGTCCTACGAGCAGTACTTC.

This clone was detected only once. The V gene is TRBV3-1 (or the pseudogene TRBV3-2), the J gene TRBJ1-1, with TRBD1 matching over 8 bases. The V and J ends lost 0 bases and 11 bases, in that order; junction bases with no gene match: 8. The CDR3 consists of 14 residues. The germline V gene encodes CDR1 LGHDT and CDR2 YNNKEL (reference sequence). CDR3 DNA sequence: TGTGCCAGCAGCCAAGATCCCGGACAGGGTGAGGCTTTCTTT. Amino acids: CASSQDPGQGEAFF.

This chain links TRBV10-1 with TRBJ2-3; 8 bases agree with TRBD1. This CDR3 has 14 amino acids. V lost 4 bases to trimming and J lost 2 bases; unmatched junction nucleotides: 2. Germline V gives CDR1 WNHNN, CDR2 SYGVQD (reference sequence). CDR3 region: CASSGTGNTDTQYF. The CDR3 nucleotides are TGCGCCAGCAGTGGGACAGGGAACACAGATACGCAGTATTTT.

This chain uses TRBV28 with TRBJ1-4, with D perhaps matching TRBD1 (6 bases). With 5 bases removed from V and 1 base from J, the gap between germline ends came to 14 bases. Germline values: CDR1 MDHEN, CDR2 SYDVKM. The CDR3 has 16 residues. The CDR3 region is CASSPSGEGTNEKLFF. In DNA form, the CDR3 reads TGTGCCAGCAGTCCCTCAGGGGAAGGAACTAATGAAAAACTGTTTTTT.

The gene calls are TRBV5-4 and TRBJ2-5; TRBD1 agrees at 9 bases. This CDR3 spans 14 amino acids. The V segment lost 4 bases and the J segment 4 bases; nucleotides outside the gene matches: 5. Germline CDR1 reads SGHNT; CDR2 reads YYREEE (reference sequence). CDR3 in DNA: TGTGCCAGCAGCCGGACAGGGGAGGGAGAGACCCAGTACTTC. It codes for CASSRTGEGETQYF.

The DNA for the CDR3 is TGTGCCAGCAAAGCTAGACAGGGTCAAGAGACCCAGTACTTC. This translates into CASKARQGQETQYF. This chain joins TRBV6-5 and TRBJ2-5; TRBD1 agrees at 7 bases. Germline CDR1 and CDR2: MNHEY and SVGAGI. This CDR3 is 14 amino acids long. Trimming took 7 bases from V and 2 from J; bases not matched to a gene: 7.

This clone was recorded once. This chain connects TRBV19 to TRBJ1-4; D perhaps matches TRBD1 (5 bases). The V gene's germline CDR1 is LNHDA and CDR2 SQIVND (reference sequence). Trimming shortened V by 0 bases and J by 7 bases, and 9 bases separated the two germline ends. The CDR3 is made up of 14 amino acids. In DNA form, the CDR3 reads TGTGCCAGTAGTATAGATCTTGACAGTGAAAAACTGTTTTTT. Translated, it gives CASSIDLDSEKLFF. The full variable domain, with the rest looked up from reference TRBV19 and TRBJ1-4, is DGGITQSPKYLFRKEGQNVTLSCEQNLNHDAMYWYRQDPGQGLRLIYYSQIVNDFQKGDIAEGYSVSREKKESFPLTVTSAQKNPTAFYLCASSIDLDSEKLFFGSGTQLSVL.

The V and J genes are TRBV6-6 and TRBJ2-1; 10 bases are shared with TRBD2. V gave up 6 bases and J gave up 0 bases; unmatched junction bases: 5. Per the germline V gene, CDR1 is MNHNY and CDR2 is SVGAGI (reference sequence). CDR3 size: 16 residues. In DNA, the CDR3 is TGTGCCAGCAGAGATAGCGGGGGGAGCTCCTACAATGAGCAGTTCTTC. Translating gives CASRDSGGSSYNEQFF.

DNA of the CDR3: TGTGCCAGCAGCTTAGGAATTGGGGAACAGGTTAATGAAAAACTGTTTTTT. Translated: CASSLGIGEQVNEKLFF. The chain recombines TRBV7-9 with TRBJ1-4; possibly TRBD1 for D (5 bases). The CDR3 loop spans 17 amino acids. The germline V and J ends were trimmed by 1 base and 4 bases, with 16 bases remaining between them. Germline-derived CDR1 and CDR2 are SEHNR and FQNEAQ (reference sequence).

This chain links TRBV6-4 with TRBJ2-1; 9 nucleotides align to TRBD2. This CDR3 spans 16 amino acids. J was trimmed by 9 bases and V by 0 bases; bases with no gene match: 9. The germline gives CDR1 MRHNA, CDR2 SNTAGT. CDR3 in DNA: TGTGCCAGCAGTGACTCGGGACTAGCTGCAGGCGGTGAGCAGTTCTTC. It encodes CASSDSGLAAGGEQFF.

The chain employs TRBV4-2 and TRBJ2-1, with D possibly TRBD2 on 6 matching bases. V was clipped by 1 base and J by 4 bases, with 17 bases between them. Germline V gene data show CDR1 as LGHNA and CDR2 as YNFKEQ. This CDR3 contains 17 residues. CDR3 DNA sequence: TGTGCCAGCAGCCAAGCCCGGGACTTGTGGTCGTACAATGAGCAGTTCTTC. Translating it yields CASSQARDLWSYNEQFF.